This TCR beta chain was recovered during a study of blood T cell repertoires in COVID-19. Study at large: Symptom resolution, clearance, or two negative PCRs marked the recovered donors of Cohort 3. From T cells, B-cell-depleted T cells, or PBMCs came the material, which was cDNA or gDNA. Material from acute and convalescent COVID-19 was sourced from the United States, Italy and Spain.

Per the original data handling: Estimates of nucleated cell counts were drawn from the amplification of reference gene primers. Assay used: immunoSEQ multiplex PCR; TCRdb lists only in-frame clones, some missing. The V and J calls and clone size were taken over from that table, and D and trimming were inferred from the DNA. Counted here are about 400,000 clones, around 87% occurring once; the ten biggest clones make up around 1.9%. The sequenced material came from PBMCs or T cells enriched from blood (not recorded which). The clonotype comes from a man in his forties in a cohort exposed to, infected with or recovered from COVID-19 (not recorded which).

The CDR3 region is CAWSVLGRGKNTEAFF. Written as DNA, the CDR3 is TGTGCCTGGAGTGTACTCGGCAGGGGAAAGAACACTGAAGCTTTCTTT. The V and J genes are TRBV30 and TRBJ1-1; D is possibly TRBD1 (6 bases). Germline CDR1 is GTSNPN and CDR2 is SVGIG (reference sequence). CDR3 size: 16 residues. The V end was cut by 0 bases, the J end by 1 base, with 15 bases between.